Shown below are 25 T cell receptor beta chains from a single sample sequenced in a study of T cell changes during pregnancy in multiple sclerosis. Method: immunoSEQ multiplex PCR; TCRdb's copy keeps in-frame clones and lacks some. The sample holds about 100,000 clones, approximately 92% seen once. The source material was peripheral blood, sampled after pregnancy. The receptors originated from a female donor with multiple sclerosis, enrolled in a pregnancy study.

The CDR3: CAWSGDRANYGYTF. The CDR3 DNA is TGTGCCTGGAGTGGTGACAGAGCTAACTATGGCTACACCTTC. This rearrangement joins TRBV30 to TRBJ1-2, with D maybe TRBD1 (5 bases). Trimming took 1 base from V and 0 from J, leaving 9 bases between them. The CDR3 spans 14 residues. The germline CDR1 and CDR2 sequences are GTSNPN and SVGIG (reference sequence).

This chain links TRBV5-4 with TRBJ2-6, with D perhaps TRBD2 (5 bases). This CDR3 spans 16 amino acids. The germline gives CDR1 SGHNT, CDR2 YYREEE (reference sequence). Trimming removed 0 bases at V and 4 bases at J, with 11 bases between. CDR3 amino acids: CASSLEPGFGANVLTF. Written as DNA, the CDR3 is TGTGCCAGCAGCTTGGAACCGGGGTTCGGGGCCAACGTCCTGACTTTC.

The CDR3 reads CASRLKPRVGGTDTQYF. Written as DNA, the CDR3 is TGTGCCAGCAGACTAAAACCGAGGGTCGGTGGCACAGATACGCAGTATTTT. The V call is TRBV5-4, the J call TRBJ2-3; a possible D gene is TRBD2 (5 bases). Germline V gene sequence: CDR1 SGHNT, CDR2 YYREEE (reference sequence). V gave up 5 bases and J gave up 1 base, with 20 bases separating them. The length of the CDR3 is 17 residues.

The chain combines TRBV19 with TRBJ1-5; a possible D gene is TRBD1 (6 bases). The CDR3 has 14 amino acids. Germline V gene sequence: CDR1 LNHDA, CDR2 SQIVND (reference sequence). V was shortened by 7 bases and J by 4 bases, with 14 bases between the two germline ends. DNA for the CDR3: TGTGCCAGTATGCAGGACAGATCAAATCAGCCCCAGCATTTT. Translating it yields CASMQDRSNQPQHF.

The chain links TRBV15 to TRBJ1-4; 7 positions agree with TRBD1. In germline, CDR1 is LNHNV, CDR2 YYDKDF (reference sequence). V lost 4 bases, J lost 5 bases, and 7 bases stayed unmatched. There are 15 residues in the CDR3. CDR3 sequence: CATSKEQGQNEKLFF. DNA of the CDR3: TGTGCCACCAGCAAAGAACAGGGGCAGAATGAAAAACTGTTTTTT.

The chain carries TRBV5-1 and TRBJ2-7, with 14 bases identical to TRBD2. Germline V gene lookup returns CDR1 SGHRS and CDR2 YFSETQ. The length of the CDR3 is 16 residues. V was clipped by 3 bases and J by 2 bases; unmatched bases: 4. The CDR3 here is CASSSGLAGGPYEQYF. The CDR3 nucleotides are TGCGCCAGCAGCTCCGGACTAGCGGGAGGTCCCTACGAGCAGTACTTC. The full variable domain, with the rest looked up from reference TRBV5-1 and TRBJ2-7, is KAGVTQTPRYLIKTRGQQVTLSCSPISGHRSVSWYQQTPGQGLQFLFEYFSETQRNKGNFPGRFSGRQFSNSRSEMNVSTLELGDSALYLCASSSGLAGGPYEQYFGPGTRLTVT.

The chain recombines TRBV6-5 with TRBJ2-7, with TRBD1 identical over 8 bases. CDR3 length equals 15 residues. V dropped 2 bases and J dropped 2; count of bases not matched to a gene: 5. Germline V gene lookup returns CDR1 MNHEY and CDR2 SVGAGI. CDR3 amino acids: CASSYLRTGTYEQYF. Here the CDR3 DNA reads TGTGCCAGCAGTTACCTGAGGACAGGGACCTACGAGCAGTACTTC.

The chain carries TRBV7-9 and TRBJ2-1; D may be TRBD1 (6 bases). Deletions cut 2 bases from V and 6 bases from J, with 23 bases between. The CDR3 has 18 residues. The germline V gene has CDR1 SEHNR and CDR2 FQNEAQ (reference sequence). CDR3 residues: CASSLNGGARGLFNEQFF. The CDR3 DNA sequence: TGTGCCAGCAGCTTAAACGGTGGGGCCAGGGGTTTGTTCAATGAGCAGTTCTTC.

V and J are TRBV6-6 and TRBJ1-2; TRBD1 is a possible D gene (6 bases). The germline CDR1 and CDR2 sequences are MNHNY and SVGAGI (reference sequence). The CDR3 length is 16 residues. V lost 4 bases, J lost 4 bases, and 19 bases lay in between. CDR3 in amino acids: CASSSNSRGLSYGYTF. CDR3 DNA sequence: TGTGCCAGCAGTTCCAATTCCAGGGGTCTGAGCTATGGCTACACCTTC.

The CDR3 region is CASSSELWGQINSPLHF. For the CDR3, the DNA is TGTGCCAGCAGTTCTGAGCTTTGGGGACAGATAAATTCACCCCTCCACTTT. V gene TRBV28 combines with J gene TRBJ1-6; TRBD1 matches 7 bases. Trimming at V came to 4 bases and at J to 7 bases, leaving 13 bases not matched to a gene. Germline V gene data show CDR1 as MDHEN and CDR2 as SYDVKM. The CDR3 covers 17 residues.

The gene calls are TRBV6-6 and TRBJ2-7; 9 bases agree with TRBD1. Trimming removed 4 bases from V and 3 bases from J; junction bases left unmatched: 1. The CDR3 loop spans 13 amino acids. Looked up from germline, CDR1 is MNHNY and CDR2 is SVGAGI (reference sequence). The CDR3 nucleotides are TGTGCCAGCAGTTTGGGACAGGGCTACGAGCAGTACTTC. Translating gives CASSLGQGYEQYF.

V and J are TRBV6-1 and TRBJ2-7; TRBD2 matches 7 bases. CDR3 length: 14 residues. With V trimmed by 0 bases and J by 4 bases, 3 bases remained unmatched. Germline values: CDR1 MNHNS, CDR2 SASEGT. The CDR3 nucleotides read TGTGCCAGCAGTGAAGCGGGGGGGGAATACGAGCAGTACTTC. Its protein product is CASSEAGGEYEQYF.

CDR3 DNA: TGCGCCAGCCCACCTAACAGGGAGGGCTATGGCTACACCTTC. This gives the protein CASPPNREGYGYTF. The V and J genes are TRBV5-1 and TRBJ1-2; D possibly corresponds to TRBD1 (6 bases). The CDR3 is made up of 14 amino acids. Germline V CDR1 and CDR2: SGHRS, YFSETQ. The V gene lost 7 bases and the J gene lost 4 bases, with 17 bases spanning the gap.

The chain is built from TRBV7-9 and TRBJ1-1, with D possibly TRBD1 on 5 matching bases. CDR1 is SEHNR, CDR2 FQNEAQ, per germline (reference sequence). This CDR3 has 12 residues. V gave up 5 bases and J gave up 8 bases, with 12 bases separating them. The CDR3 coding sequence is TGTGCCAGCAGCAACCACGGGGGAGAAGCTTTCTTT. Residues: CASSNHGGEAFF.

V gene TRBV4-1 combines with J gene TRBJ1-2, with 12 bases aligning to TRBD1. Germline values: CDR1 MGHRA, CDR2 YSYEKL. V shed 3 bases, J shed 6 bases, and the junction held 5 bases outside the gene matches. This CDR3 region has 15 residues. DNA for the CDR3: TGCGCCAGCAGCCACGAAAGGGACAGGGGGCATGGCTACACCTTC. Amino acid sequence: CASSHERDRGHGYTF.

CDR3 region: CAWSGQGSQPQHF. The CDR3 DNA is TGTGCCTGGAGTGGACAGGGAAGTCAGCCCCAGCATTTT. This rearrangement joins TRBV30 to TRBJ1-5; TRBD1 matches at 7 bases. CDR1 is GTSNPN and CDR2 is SVGIG in the germline V gene (reference sequence). J gave up 6 bases and V 1 base, and 3 bases lay outside the gene matches. The CDR3 is 13 residues long.

This CDR3 is CASSLRTGGADTQYF. In DNA form, the CDR3 reads TGTGCCAGCAGCTTGCGCACAGGGGGTGCGGATACGCAGTATTTT. The chain links TRBV5-4 to TRBJ2-3, with 8 bases lining up with TRBD1. Per the germline V gene, CDR1 is SGHNT and CDR2 is YYREEE (reference sequence). The junction had 7 bases not matched to a gene; V was cut back by 1 base and J by 6 bases. The CDR3 has 15 residues.

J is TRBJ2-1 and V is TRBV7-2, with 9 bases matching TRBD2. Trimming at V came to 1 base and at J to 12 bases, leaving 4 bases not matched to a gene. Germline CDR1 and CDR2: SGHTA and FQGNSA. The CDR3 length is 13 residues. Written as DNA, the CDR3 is TGTGCCAGCAGCTTAGAGGGTAGCGGGAGGCAGTTCTTC. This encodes CASSLEGSGRQFF.

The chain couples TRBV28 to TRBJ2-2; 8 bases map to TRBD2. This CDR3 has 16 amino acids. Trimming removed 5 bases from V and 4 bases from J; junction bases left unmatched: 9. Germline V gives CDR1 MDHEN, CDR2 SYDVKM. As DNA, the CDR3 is TGTGCCAGCAGTCCACGTCGGACTAGCACCACCGGGGAGCTGTTTTTT. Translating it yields CASSPRRTSTTGELFF.

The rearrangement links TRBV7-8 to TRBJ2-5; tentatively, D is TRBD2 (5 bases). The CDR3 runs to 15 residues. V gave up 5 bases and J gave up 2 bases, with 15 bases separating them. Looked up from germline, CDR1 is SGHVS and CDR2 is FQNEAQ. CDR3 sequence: CASSRRRSGQETQYF. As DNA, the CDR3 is TGTGCCAGCAGCCGCCGGAGGTCAGGACAAGAGACCCAGTACTTC. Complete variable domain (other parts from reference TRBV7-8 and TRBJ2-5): GAGVSQSPRYKVAKRGQDVALRCDPISGHVSLFWYQQALGQGPEFLTYFQNEAQLDKSGLPSDRFFAERPEGSVSTLKIQRTQQEDSAVYLCASSRRRSGQETQYFGPGTRLLVL.

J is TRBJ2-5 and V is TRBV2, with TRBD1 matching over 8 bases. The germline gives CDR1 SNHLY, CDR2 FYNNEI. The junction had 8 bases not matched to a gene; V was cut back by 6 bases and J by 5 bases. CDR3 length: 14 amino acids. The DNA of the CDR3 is TGTGCCAGCAGGGGACAGGTCCTGAGGGAGACCCAGTACTTC. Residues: CASRGQVLRETQYF.

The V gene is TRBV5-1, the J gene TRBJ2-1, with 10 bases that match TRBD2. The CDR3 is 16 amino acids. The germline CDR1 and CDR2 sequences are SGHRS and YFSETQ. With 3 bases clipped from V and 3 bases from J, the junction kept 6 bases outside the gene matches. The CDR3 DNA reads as TGCGCCAGCAGCTGGGGAGGACTAGCGGACTACAATGAGCAGTTCTTC. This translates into CASSWGGLADYNEQFF.

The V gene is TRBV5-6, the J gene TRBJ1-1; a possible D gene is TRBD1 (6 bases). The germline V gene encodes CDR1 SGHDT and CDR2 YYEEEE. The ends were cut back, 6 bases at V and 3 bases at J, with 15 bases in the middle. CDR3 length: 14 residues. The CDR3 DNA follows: TGTGCCAGCACAAACAGGGACGCGGACACTGAAGCTTTCTTT. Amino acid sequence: CASTNRDADTEAFF.

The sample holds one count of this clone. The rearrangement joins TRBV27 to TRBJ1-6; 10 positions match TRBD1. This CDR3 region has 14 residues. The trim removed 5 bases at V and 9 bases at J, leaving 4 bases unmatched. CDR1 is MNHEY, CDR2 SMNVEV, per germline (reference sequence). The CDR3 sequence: CASSTRDRGSPLHF. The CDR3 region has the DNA TGTGCCAGCAGTACCCGGGACAGGGGTTCACCCCTCCACTTT.

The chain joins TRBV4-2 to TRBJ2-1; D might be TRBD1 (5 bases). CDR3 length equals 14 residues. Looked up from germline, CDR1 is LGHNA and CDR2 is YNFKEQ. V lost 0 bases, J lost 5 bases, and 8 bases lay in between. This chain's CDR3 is CASSQEGLNNEQFF. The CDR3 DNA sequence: TGTGCCAGCAGCCAAGAGGGGCTAAACAATGAGCAGTTCTTC.